The 11 T cell receptor beta chains given below trace back to one sample, sequenced in a study of radiotherapy plus CTLA-4 blockade in lung cancer. The data were produced by immunoSEQ multiplex PCR, yet TCRdb's version contains in-frame clones alone and is incomplete. The table lists 34,000 or so clones, around 75% of them singletons. Here the sequenced sample was peripheral blood, taken from a patient treated with radiotherapy plus ipilimumab. All receptors come from a human donor with non-small cell lung cancer that progressed on radiotherapy plus ipilimumab.

The CDR3 DNA reads TGTGCCAGCAGTCCCCCCAGCCGACCGGGGTACTTC. Translated: CASSPPSRPGYF. This rearrangement joins TRBV28 to TRBJ2-5; D not certain. In germline, CDR1 is MDHEN, CDR2 SYDVKM. Trimming stripped 5 bases from V and 13 bases from J, with 17 bases between. CDR3 length: 12 amino acids.

The sample holds one count of this clone. The chain has TRBV19 and TRBJ1-2, with D hard to call. The V end was cut by 4 bases, the J end by 2 bases, with 5 bases between. The germline gives CDR1 LNHDA, CDR2 SQIVND (reference sequence). This CDR3 is built from 12 residues. In DNA form, the CDR3 reads TGTGCCAGTAGTACCCAGAACTATGGCTACACCTTC. It is translated as CASSTQNYGYTF.

The rearrangement links TRBV2 to TRBJ2-1; D might be TRBD2 (6 bases). Germline loops: CDR1 SNHLY, CDR2 FYNNEI. The CDR3 runs 16 residues. V was shortened by 0 bases and J by 8 bases, with 17 bases between the two germline ends. The CDR3 region has the DNA TGTGCCAGCAGTGAAGCGCGGGACCCCTCCTGGGATGAGCAGTTCTTC. It encodes CASSEARDPSWDEQFF.

The chain links TRBV6-5 to TRBJ1-5; D might be TRBD1 (6 bases). V shed 5 bases and J shed 10 bases, with 18 bases lying between them. The CDR3 has 14 amino acids. Germline assignment: CDR1 MNHEY and CDR2 SVGAGI. CDR3 sequence: CASSPRGVRIPQHF. CDR3 nucleotide sequence: TGTGCCAGCAGTCCTAGGGGGGTGCGTATACCCCAGCATTTT.

This chain's CDR3 is CASSGAREGLYEQYF. The CDR3 DNA is TGTGCCAGCAGCGGGGCGCGGGAGGGCCTCTACGAGCAGTACTTC. The chain links TRBV13 to TRBJ2-7, with 9 bases fitting TRBD2. Germline V gene lookup returns CDR1 PRHDT and CDR2 FYEKMQ (reference sequence). Losses at the gene ends were 5 bases for V and 3 bases for J; bases not matched to a gene: 8. This CDR3 comprises 15 residues.

In this sample, this clone turned up once. This chain uses TRBV4-1 with TRBJ1-2; no definite D call. Germline loops: CDR1 MGHRA, CDR2 YSYEKL. The V end was cut by 3 bases, the J end by 0 bases, with 11 bases between. The CDR3 runs 15 residues. The CDR3 sequence is CASSQAPQPNYGYTF. CDR3 sequence (DNA): TGCGCCAGCAGCCAGGCTCCACAGCCTAACTATGGCTACACCTTC.

This chain links TRBV28 with TRBJ1-2, with no clear D. Germline V CDR1 and CDR2: MDHEN, SYDVKM. The CDR3 spans 16 residues. The ends were cut back, 3 bases at V and 2 bases at J, with 16 bases in the middle. CDR3 protein: CASSLGASFLNYGYTF. In nucleotides, the CDR3 is TGTGCCAGCAGTTTGGGAGCGTCATTCCTAAACTATGGCTACACCTTC.

The rearrangement uses TRBV2 and TRBJ1-4, with D uncertain. V was clipped by 6 bases and J by 10 bases, with 9 bases between them. CDR1 is SNHLY, CDR2 FYNNEI, per germline. This CDR3 contains 11 residues. The CDR3 DNA reads TGTGCCAGCAGAGGCGGGGTAAAACTGTTTTTT. It codes for CASRGGVKLFF.

The rearrangement joins TRBV27 to TRBJ2-3; 15 nucleotides agree with TRBD2. This CDR3 has 18 residues. Germline CDR1 is MNHEY and CDR2 is SMNVEV (reference sequence). With 2 bases clipped from V and 4 bases from J, the junction kept 7 bases outside the gene matches. The CDR3 reads CASSLNGLAGGLADTQYF. The CDR3 nucleotides are TGTGCCAGCAGTTTAAATGGACTAGCGGGGGGGTTGGCAGATACGCAGTATTTT.

This chain links TRBV28 with TRBJ1-2, with 12 bases matching TRBD1. J was trimmed by 6 bases and V by 2 bases; bases with no gene match: 4. The CDR3 covers 15 residues. Germline V lookup: CDR1 MDHEN, CDR2 SYDVKM. For the CDR3, the DNA is TGTGCCAGCAGTTTAGAGGGGACAGGGGGCCATGGCTACACCTTC. Its protein product is CASSLEGTGGHGYTF.

V gene TRBV6-5 combines with J gene TRBJ2-7; 9 nucleotides align to TRBD1. Trimming removed 4 bases from V and 6 bases from J; junction bases left unmatched: 10. Germline CDR1 is MNHEY and CDR2 is SVGAGI. The CDR3 extends over 15 amino acids. DNA for the CDR3: TGTGCCAGCAGTTCCTGGCCGGGACAGGGTGCCGAGCAGTACTTC. It translates to CASSSWPGQGAEQYF.